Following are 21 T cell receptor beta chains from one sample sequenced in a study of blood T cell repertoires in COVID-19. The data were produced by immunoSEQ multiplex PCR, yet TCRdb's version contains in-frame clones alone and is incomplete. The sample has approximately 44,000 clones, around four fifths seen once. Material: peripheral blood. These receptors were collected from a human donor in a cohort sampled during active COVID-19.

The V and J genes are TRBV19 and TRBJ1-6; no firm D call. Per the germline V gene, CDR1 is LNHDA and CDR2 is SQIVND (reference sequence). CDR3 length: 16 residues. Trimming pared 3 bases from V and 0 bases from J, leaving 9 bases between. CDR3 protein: CASSIILNSYNSPLHF. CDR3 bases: TGTGCCAGTAGTATTATCTTAAACTCCTATAATTCACCCCTCCACTTT.

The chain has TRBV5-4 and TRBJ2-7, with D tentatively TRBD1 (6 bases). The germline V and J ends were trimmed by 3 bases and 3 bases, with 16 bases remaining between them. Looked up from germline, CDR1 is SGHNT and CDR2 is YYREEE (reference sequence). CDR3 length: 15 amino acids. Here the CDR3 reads CASSSRDKAFYEQYF. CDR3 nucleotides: TGTGCCAGCAGCTCCCGGGACAAAGCCTTCTACGAGCAGTACTTC.

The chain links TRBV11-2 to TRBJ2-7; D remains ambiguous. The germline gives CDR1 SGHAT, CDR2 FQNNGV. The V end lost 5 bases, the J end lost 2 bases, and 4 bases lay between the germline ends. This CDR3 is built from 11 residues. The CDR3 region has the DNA TGTGCCAGCAGCGTCGCCTACGAGCAGTACTTC. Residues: CASSVAYEQYF.

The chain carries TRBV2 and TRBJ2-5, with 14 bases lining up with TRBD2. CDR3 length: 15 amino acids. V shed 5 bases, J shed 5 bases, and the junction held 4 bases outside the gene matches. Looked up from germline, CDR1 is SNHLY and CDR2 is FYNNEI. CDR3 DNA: TGTGCCAGCAGTTCCAGGACTAGCGGGGGGGAGACCCAGTACTTC. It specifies CASSSRTSGGETQYF.

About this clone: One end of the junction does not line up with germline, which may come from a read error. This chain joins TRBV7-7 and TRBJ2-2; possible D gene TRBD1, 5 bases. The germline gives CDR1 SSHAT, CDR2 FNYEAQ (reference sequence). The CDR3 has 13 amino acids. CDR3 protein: CASSIGQTGELFF. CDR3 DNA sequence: TGTGCTAGCAGCATAGGACAAACCGGGGAGCTGTTTTTT.

Here the CDR3 reads CASSHRLDGSGKLFF. CDR3 in DNA: TGTGCCAGCAGCCATCGGTTGGATGGCTCAGGAAAACTGTTTTTT. The rearrangement uses TRBV3-1 (or the pseudogene TRBV3-2) and TRBJ1-4; D is uncertain. Germline V gene data show CDR1 as LGHDT and CDR2 as YNNKEL (reference sequence). The ends were cut back, 3 bases at V and 10 bases at J, with 18 bases in the middle. The CDR3 consists of 15 residues.

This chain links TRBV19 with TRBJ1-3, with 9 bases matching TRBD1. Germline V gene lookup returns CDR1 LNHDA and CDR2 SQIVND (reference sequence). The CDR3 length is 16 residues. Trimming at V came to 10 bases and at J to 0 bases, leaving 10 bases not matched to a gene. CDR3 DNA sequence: TGTGCCACCTCACCGACAGGGGGGCCCTCTGGAAACACCATATATTTT. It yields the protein CATSPTGGPSGNTIYF.

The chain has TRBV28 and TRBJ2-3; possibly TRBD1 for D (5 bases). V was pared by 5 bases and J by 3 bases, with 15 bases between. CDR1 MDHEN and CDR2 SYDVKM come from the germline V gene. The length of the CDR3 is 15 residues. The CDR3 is CASSLTGVPTDTQYF. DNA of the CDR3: TGTGCCAGCAGTCTCACAGGTGTCCCTACAGATACGCAGTATTTT.

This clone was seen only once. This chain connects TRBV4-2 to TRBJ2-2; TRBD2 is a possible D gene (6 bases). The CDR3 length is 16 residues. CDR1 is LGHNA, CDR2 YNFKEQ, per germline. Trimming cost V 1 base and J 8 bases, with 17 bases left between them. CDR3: CASSQVTGVIRGELFF. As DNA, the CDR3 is TGTGCCAGCAGCCAAGTAACGGGGGTAATACGAGGGGAGCTGTTTTTT.

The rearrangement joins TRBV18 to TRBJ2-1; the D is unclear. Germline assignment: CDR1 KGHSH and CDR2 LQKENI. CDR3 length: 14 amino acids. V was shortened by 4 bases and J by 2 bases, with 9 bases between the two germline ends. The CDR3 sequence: CASSLGAAYNEQFF. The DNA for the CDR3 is TGTGCCAGCTCACTCGGAGCCGCCTACAATGAGCAGTTCTTC.

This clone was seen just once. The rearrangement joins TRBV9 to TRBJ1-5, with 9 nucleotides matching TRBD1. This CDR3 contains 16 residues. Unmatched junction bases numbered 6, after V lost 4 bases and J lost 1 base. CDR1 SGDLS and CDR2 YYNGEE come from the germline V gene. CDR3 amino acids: CASSLTGTGSNQPQHF. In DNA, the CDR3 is TGTGCCAGCAGCTTAACCGGGACAGGGAGCAATCAGCCCCAGCATTTT.

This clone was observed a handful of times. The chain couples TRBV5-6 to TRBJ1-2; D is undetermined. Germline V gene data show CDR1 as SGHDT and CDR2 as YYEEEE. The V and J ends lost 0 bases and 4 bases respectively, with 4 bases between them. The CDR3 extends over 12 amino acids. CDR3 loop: CASSLASYGYTF. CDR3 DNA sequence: TGTGCCAGCAGCTTGGCCAGCTATGGCTACACCTTC.

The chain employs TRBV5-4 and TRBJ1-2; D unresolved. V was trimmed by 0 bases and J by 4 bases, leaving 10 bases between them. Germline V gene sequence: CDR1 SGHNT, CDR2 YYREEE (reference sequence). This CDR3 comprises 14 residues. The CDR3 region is CASSLAMPLYGYTF. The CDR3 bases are TGTGCCAGCAGCTTGGCTATGCCCCTCTATGGCTACACCTTC.

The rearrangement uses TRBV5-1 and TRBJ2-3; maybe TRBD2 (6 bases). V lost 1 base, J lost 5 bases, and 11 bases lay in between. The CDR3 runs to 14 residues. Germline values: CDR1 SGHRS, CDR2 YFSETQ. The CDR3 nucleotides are TGCGCCAGCAGCTTGACGGGGGACGGAGATACGCAGTATTTT. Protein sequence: CASSLTGDGDTQYF.

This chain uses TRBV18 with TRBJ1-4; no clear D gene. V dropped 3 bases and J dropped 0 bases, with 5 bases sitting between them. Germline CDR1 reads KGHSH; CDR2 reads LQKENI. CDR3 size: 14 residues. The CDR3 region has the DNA TGTGCCAGCTCACCCCGAGCAACTAATGAAAAACTGTTTTTT. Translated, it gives CASSPRATNEKLFF.

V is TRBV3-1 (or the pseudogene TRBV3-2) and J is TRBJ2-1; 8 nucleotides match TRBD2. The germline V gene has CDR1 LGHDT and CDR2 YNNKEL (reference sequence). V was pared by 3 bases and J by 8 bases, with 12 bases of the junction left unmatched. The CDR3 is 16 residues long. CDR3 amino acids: CASSHFLSGERDEQFF. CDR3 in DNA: TGTGCCAGCAGCCATTTTCTTAGCGGGGAGAGGGATGAGCAGTTCTTC.

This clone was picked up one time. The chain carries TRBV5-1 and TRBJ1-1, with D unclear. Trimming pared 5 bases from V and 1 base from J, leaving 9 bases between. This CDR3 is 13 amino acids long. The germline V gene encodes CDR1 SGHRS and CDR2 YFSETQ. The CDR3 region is CASSETPNTEAFF. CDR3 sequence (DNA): TGCGCCAGCAGTGAGACACCGAACACTGAAGCTTTCTTT.

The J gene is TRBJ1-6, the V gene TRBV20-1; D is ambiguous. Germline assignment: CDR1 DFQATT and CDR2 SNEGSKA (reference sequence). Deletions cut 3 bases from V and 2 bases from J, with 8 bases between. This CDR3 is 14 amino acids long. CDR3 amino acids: CSASRAAYNSPLHF. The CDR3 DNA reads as TGCAGTGCTAGTAGAGCCGCCTATAATTCACCCCTCCACTTT.

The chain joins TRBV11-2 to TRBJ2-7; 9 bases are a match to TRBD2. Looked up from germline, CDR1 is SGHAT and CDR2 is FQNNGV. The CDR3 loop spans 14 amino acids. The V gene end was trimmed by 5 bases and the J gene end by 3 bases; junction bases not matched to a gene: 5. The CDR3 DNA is TGTGCCAGCAGCGATGCGGGAGGGGGCTACGAGCAGTACTTC. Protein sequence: CASSDAGGGYEQYF.

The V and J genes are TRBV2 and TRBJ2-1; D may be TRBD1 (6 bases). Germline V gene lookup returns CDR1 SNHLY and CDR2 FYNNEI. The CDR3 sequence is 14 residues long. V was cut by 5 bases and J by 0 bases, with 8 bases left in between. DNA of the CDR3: TGTGCCAGCAGTCGGGACATCTCCTACAATGAGCAGTTCTTC. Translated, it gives CASSRDISYNEQFF.

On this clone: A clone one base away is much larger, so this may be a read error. The CDR3 DNA reads TGTGCCAGCAGCGGGGGGGCCAACGAGCAGTACTTC. It is translated as CASSGGANEQYF. This chain joins TRBV5-5 and TRBJ2-7; TRBD2 might be the D (7 bases). Germline assignment: CDR1 SGHKS and CDR2 YYEKEE (reference sequence). The CDR3 totals 12 residues. Trimming shortened V by 4 bases and J by 5 bases, and 10 bases separated the two germline ends.